Sequencing of this TCR beta chain was carried out in a study of cytomegalovirus exposure and HLA in healthy donors. Remarks on this clone: Its cognate antigen is unknown.

Study-wide results and caveats: Among TCR beta chains, those listed as cytomegalovirus-associated numbered 164.

The PCR used 60 Vbeta and 13 Jbeta primers. The method was immunoSEQ multiplex PCR; TCRdb's version includes in-frame clones alone and lacks a portion of them. The sample lists about 160,000 clones; 79% were seen once. This CDR3 comprises 14 residues. Germline-derived CDR1 and CDR2 are SGHNT and YYREEE (reference sequence). V was shortened by 3 bases and J by 4 bases, with 12 bases between the two germline ends. The gene calls are TRBV5-4 and TRBJ2-3; maybe TRBD1 (6 bases). This clonotype originated in a man between 45 and 60 years old in good health and CMV-seropositive. Sequencing was performed on PBMCs. The CDR3 bases are TGTGCCAGCAGCTACAAGGACAGTTCAGATACGCAGTATTTT. It is translated as CASSYKDSSDTQYF.